This entry lists 31 T cell receptor beta chains sequenced from one sample in a study of CD8+ T cells in alopecia areata. Treatment defined: oral pan-JAK inhibitor, 5-10 mg twice daily. cDNA prepared by RNA extraction and subsequent reverse transcription served as the template for sequencing. Sequencing used immunoSEQ multiplex PCR; TCRdb keeps in-frame clones, though not all of them. The repertoire includes 150,000 to 200,000 clones, roughly 64% of them detected once, and roughly 12% sits in the top ten. The material sequenced was CD8+ T cells sorted from blood, taken at week 24, from a patient treated with tofacitinib. The receptors were gathered from a human donor with alopecia areata.

This clone was recorded a few times. The genes are TRBV13 and TRBJ2-5; maybe TRBD1 (5 bases). The CDR3 loop spans 12 amino acids. CDR1 PRHDT and CDR2 FYEKMQ come from the germline V gene (reference sequence). V dropped 4 bases and J dropped 4 bases, with 7 bases sitting between them. This chain's CDR3 is CASSSGSETQYF. CDR3 DNA sequence: TGTGCCAGCAGCTCAGGGTCAGAGACCCAGTACTTC. The whole variable domain, remainder taken from reference TRBV13 and TRBJ2-5, is AAGVIQSPRHLIKEKRETATLKCYPIPRHDTVYWYQQGPGQDPQFLISFYEKMQSDKGSIPDRFSAQQFSDYHSELNMSSLELGDSALYFCASSSGSETQYFGPGTRLLVL.

The chain combines TRBV29-1 with TRBJ1-2; maybe TRBD1 (6 bases). The germline V and J ends were trimmed by 6 bases and 3 bases, with 11 bases remaining between them. CDR1 and CDR2 from the germline V gene are SQVTM and ANQGSEA. The CDR3 is 12 residues long. The CDR3 coding sequence is TGCAGCGTCCAGGGGTCGGACTATGGCTACACCTTC. Amino acid sequence: CSVQGSDYGYTF. The entire variable domain, with the rest obtained from reference TRBV29-1 and TRBJ1-2, is as follows: SAVISQKPSRDICQRGTSLTIQCQVDSQVTMMFWYRQQPGQSLTLIATANQGSEATYESGFVIDKFPISRPNLTFSTLTVSNMSPEDSSIYLCSVQGSDYGYTFGSGTRLTVV.

In its sample, this clone was seen a few times. The rearrangement uses TRBV7-9 and TRBJ1-4; TRBD1 aligns across 9 bases. The CDR3 extends over 12 amino acids. Per germline, CDR1 SEHNR and CDR2 FQNEAQ (reference sequence). The V segment lost 8 bases and the J segment 5 bases; nucleotides outside the gene matches: 0. The CDR3 DNA is TGTGCCAGCGGGACAGGGAATGAAAAACTGTTTTTT. It translates to CASGTGNEKLFF.

The chain is built from TRBV5-1 and TRBJ1-1; unclear D gene. The CDR3 sequence is 15 residues long. Germline CDR1 reads SGHRS; CDR2 reads YFSETQ. V was clipped by 0 bases and J by 3 bases, with 12 bases between them. The CDR3 nucleotides read TGCGCCAGCAGCTTGGGTAGGGTCGGGTACACTGAAGCTTTCTTT. As protein: CASSLGRVGYTEAFF.

Notes on this clone: This specimen includes other DNA sequences encoding the same CDR3. The chain couples TRBV7-9 to TRBJ2-2, with D unclear. CDR1 and CDR2 from the germline V gene are SEHNR and FQNEAQ (reference sequence). V was shortened by 1 base and J by 5 bases, with 2 bases between the two germline ends. This CDR3 has 12 residues. The CDR3 DNA reads TGTGCCAGCAGCTTAGGGACCGGGGAGCTGTTTTTT. It translates to CASSLGTGELFF.

The CDR3 coding sequence is TGTGCCAGTAGACCGGGGACGGACACCGGGGAGCTGTTTTTT. This codes for CASRPGTDTGELFF. This chain uses TRBV19 with TRBJ2-2; D may correspond to TRBD1 or TRBD2 (5 bases each). V was trimmed by 6 bases and J by 3 bases, leaving 11 bases between them. Germline-derived CDR1 and CDR2 are LNHDA and SQIVND (reference sequence). The CDR3 runs to 14 residues. Variable domain in full (rest from reference TRBV19 and TRBJ2-2): DGGITQSPKYLFRKEGQNVTLSCEQNLNHDAMYWYRQDPGQGLRLIYYSQIVNDFQKGDIAEGYSVSREKKESFPLTVTSAQKNPTAFYLCASRPGTDTGELFFGEGSRLTVL.

This clone showed up just a few times. V usage is TRBV4-1 and J usage is TRBJ2-7; D is perhaps TRBD2 (5 bases). CDR3 length: 16 amino acids. V was pared by 0 bases and J by 0 bases, with 12 bases between. The V gene's germline CDR1 is MGHRA and CDR2 YSYEKL. CDR3 residues: CASSQEGADSSYEQYF. The CDR3, as DNA: TGCGCCAGCAGCCAAGAGGGAGCGGATAGCTCCTACGAGCAGTACTTC.

This rearrangement joins TRBV7-9 to TRBJ2-1, with 12 bases fitting TRBD2. This CDR3 spans 16 amino acids. Per germline, CDR1 SEHNR and CDR2 FQNEAQ (reference sequence). V lost 6 bases and J lost 8; bases outside the gene matches: 11. CDR3 DNA: TGTGCCAGCAGGCCGCCTGGACTAGCGGGGAACTATGAGCAGTTCTTC. It yields the protein CASRPPGLAGNYEQFF.

The rearrangement links TRBV5-6 to TRBJ2-5, with 7 bases that match TRBD2. Looked up from germline, CDR1 is SGHDT and CDR2 is YYEEEE. V shed 0 bases, J shed 3 bases, and the junction held 5 bases outside the gene matches. The CDR3 loop spans 15 amino acids. The CDR3 loop reads CASSLGLGGKETQYF. CDR3 bases: TGTGCCAGCAGCTTGGGCCTCGGGGGGAAAGAGACCCAGTACTTC.

The table lists this clone with a count of one. Other DNA sequences within the sample encode an identical CDR3. The chain carries TRBV5-1 and TRBJ1-1, with a weak D call TRBD1 (6 bases). The CDR3 totals 14 residues. Trimming removed 0 bases from V and 8 bases from J, with 14 bases in between. Germline lookup yields CDR1 SGHRS and CDR2 YFSETQ. The CDR3 is CASSLDLGATEAFF. The CDR3 DNA is TGCGCCAGCAGCTTGGATCTGGGGGCCACGGAAGCTTTCTTT.

The chain uses TRBV27 and TRBJ1-1; no clear D. CDR1 is MNHEY, CDR2 SMNVEV, per germline (reference sequence). Trimming pared 4 bases from V and 4 bases from J, leaving 13 bases between. The CDR3 runs 14 residues. CDR3 in amino acids: CASSWNILGTEAFF. The CDR3 DNA reads as TGTGCCAGCAGTTGGAATATCTTGGGCACTGAAGCTTTCTTT.

This clone was seen more than once but under ten times. The chain joins TRBV29-1 to TRBJ2-2, with a tentative D call TRBD2 (5 bases). V was trimmed by 7 bases and J by 6 bases, leaving 24 bases between them. Germline CDR1 is SQVTM and CDR2 is ANQGSEA. CDR3 size: 16 residues. CDR3 sequence reads: CSAVGSEGREAGELFF. In DNA form, the CDR3 reads TGCAGCGCCGTGGGGTCTGAGGGAAGGGAAGCCGGGGAGCTGTTTTTT.

The CDR3 loop is CASSGDAYEQYF. As DNA, the CDR3 is TGCGCCAGCAGCGGGGACGCATACGAGCAGTACTTC. The chain recombines TRBV5-1 with TRBJ2-7; D is possibly TRBD1 or TRBD2 (5 bases each). The V and J ends lost 4 bases and 4 bases respectively, with 9 bases between them. The CDR3 consists of 12 residues. CDR1 is SGHRS and CDR2 is YFSETQ in the germline V gene.

V gene TRBV29-1 combines with J gene TRBJ2-7; D ambiguous. V lost 2 bases and J lost 6, with 11 bases in between. Germline V gene data show CDR1 as SQVTM and CDR2 as ANQGSEA. CDR3 length equals 12 residues. The CDR3 DNA follows: TGCAGCGTTGAATTGGCAGTGGGCGAGCAGTACTTC. Amino acids: CSVELAVGEQYF.

The chain couples TRBV7-9 to TRBJ2-1, with D possibly matching TRBD1 (6 bases). There are 17 residues in the CDR3. Germline CDR1 SEHNR, CDR2 FQNEAQ (reference sequence). Trimming took off 4 bases at V and 3 bases at J, with 19 bases between the two ends. The chain's CDR3 is CASSSHEGEPNYNEQFF. Written as DNA, the CDR3 is TGTGCCAGCAGCTCCCACGAGGGGGAACCAAACTACAATGAGCAGTTCTTC.

The chain joins TRBV5-1 to TRBJ1-5, with D tentatively TRBD1 (5 bases). Trimming removed 0 bases at V and 4 bases at J, with 11 bases between. The CDR3 runs 15 residues. Per the germline V gene, CDR1 is SGHRS and CDR2 is YFSETQ. CDR3 residues: CASSLDGAGNQPQHF. The DNA for the CDR3 is TGCGCCAGCAGCTTGGACGGGGCTGGGAATCAGCCCCAGCATTTT.

This clone has a handful of counts. CDR3 DNA: TGCAGCGTTCCCGATAGGGACAGAAGCCTGTACCAAGAGACCCAGTACTTC. The encoded protein is CSVPDRDRSLYQETQYF. This chain links TRBV29-1 with TRBJ2-5, with TRBD1 matching 7 bases. The CDR3 extends over 17 amino acids. The J segment lost 0 bases and the V segment lost 5 bases, leaving 15 bases of the junction unmatched. Germline V gene sequence: CDR1 SQVTM, CDR2 ANQGSEA.

This clone showed up just a few times. This rearrangement joins TRBV5-1 to TRBJ1-2; 7 nucleotides agree with TRBD1. Germline V gene sequence: CDR1 SGHRS, CDR2 YFSETQ. The CDR3 length is 14 residues. V was clipped by 0 bases and J by 4 bases; unmatched bases: 3. The CDR3, as DNA: TGCGCCAGCAGCTTGGATCCAGGGGGCTATGGCTACACCTTC. Residues: CASSLDPGGYGYTF.

J is TRBJ2-3 and V is TRBV9; D is possibly TRBD2 (5 bases). The CDR3 has 14 amino acids. The ends were cut back, 2 bases at V and 3 bases at J, with 10 bases in the middle. The germline gives CDR1 SGDLS, CDR2 YYNGEE. The CDR3 DNA reads TGTGCCAGCAGCGTCATTTGGGAGACAGATACGCAGTATTTT. It specifies CASSVIWETDTQYF.

Concerning this clone: Other DNA sequences in this specimen translate into the identical CDR3. This chain joins TRBV6-5 and TRBJ2-7, with D possibly being TRBD1 (5 bases). CDR3 size: 14 residues. Germline CDR1 is MNHEY and CDR2 is SVGAGI. V was shortened by 2 bases and J by 2 bases, with 10 bases between the two germline ends. CDR3 sequence (DNA): TGTGCCAGCAGTTACGGGGCAGGCCCCTACGAGCAGTACTTC. Encoded protein: CASSYGAGPYEQYF.

The table lists this clone with a few counts. The chain joins TRBV29-1 to TRBJ2-1; D is ambiguous. Trimming removed 3 bases from V and 1 base from J, with 10 bases in between. Germline CDR1 SQVTM, CDR2 ANQGSEA. The CDR3 loop spans 14 amino acids. CDR3 in amino acids: CSVDMGESYNEQFF. DNA of the CDR3: TGCAGCGTTGATATGGGTGAATCCTACAATGAGCAGTTCTTC.

With respect to this clone: This sample includes further DNA sequences coding for the same CDR3. The chain recombines TRBV5-6 with TRBJ1-1, with D perhaps TRBD1 (5 bases). The CDR3 covers 13 residues. Trimming removed 4 bases at V and 4 bases at J, with 11 bases between. Germline V CDR1 and CDR2: SGHDT, YYEEEE. CDR3 DNA: TGTGCCAGCAGCCCGGGGACGGCCACTGAAGCTTTCTTT. Residues: CASSPGTATEAFF.

The rearrangement uses TRBV4-1 and TRBJ1-2, with D maybe TRBD1 (5 bases). CDR1 is MGHRA and CDR2 is YSYEKL in the germline V gene. V lost 3 bases and J lost 4, with 15 bases in between. This CDR3 is built from 15 residues. The CDR3 spells CASSQPVEGIYGYTF. The CDR3 bases are TGCGCCAGCAGCCAGCCCGTCGAGGGGATCTATGGCTACACCTTC.

This clone turned up a few times. J is TRBJ2-1 and V is TRBV5-1; D might be TRBD2 (6 bases). Germline V gene sequence: CDR1 SGHRS, CDR2 YFSETQ. V lost 0 bases to trimming and J lost 1 base, with 14 bases between them. This CDR3 has 17 amino acids. CDR3 residues: CASSLGRFGGSYNEQFF. Written as DNA, the CDR3 is TGCGCCAGCAGCTTGGGGCGCTTCGGGGGATCCTACAATGAGCAGTTCTTC.

The V call is TRBV2, the J call TRBJ2-1; 7 nucleotides agree with TRBD2. Germline V gene sequence: CDR1 SNHLY, CDR2 FYNNEI. With 6 bases clipped from V and 0 bases from J, the junction kept 5 bases outside the gene matches. There are 15 residues in the CDR3. CDR3: CASRREGSSYNEQFF. The CDR3 DNA reads TGTGCCAGCAGGAGGGAGGGGAGCTCCTACAATGAGCAGTTCTTC. The whole variable domain, remainder taken from reference TRBV2 and TRBJ2-1, is EPEVTQTPSHQVTQMGQEVILRCVPISNHLYFYWYRQILGQKVEFLVSFYNNEISEKSEIFDDQFSVERPDGSNFTLKIRSTKLEDSAMYFCASRREGSSYNEQFFGPGTRLTVL.

The chain combines TRBV2 with TRBJ1-4, with 12 bases identical to TRBD1. Trimming cost V 6 bases and J 2 bases; bases outside gene matches: 4. Germline values: CDR1 SNHLY, CDR2 FYNNEI. The CDR3 is 16 residues long. CDR3 protein: CASRSGTGGTNEKLFF. CDR3 in DNA: TGTGCCAGCAGAAGCGGGACAGGGGGCACTAATGAAAAACTGTTTTTT.

This clone was counted only a few times. The chain uses TRBV6-5 and TRBJ2-3; D remains unclear. Germline V gene sequence: CDR1 MNHEY, CDR2 SVGAGI. Trimming cost V 4 bases and J 0 bases, with 5 bases left between them. This CDR3 region has 13 residues. The CDR3 DNA sequence: TGTGCCAGCAGTTCCACTAGCACAGATACGCAGTATTTT. Protein sequence: CASSSTSTDTQYF.

The V call is TRBV29-1, the J call TRBJ2-1; D call uncertain. Germline V gives CDR1 SQVTM, CDR2 ANQGSEA. This CDR3 spans 14 amino acids. V lost 4 bases and J lost 4, with 14 bases in between. The CDR3 coding sequence is TGCAGCGTTGGCCTCTCAACAAGATACAATGAGCAGTTCTTC. Its translation: CSVGLSTRYNEQFF.

This clone was counted a few times. V is TRBV29-1 and J is TRBJ1-2; a weak D match, TRBD1 (6 bases). Germline V gene sequence: CDR1 SQVTM, CDR2 ANQGSEA. Deletions cut 3 bases from V and 7 bases from J, with 15 bases between. This CDR3 has 13 residues. The CDR3 DNA reads as TGCAGCGTTGAGCCACAGGGTCTAGGTGGCTACACCTTC. Translation: CSVEPQGLGGYTF.

The chain combines TRBV11-2 with TRBJ2-3; no clear D. Germline loops: CDR1 SGHAT, CDR2 FQNNGV. The CDR3 has 14 amino acids. Trimming took 3 bases from V and 0 from J, leaving 7 bases between them. The CDR3 DNA follows: TGTGCCAGCAGCTTTGGCGGTAGCACAGATACGCAGTATTTT. It yields the protein CASSFGGSTDTQYF.

J is TRBJ1-6 and V is TRBV27; D is ambiguous. The CDR3 spans 16 residues. The ends were cut back, 5 bases at V and 6 bases at J, with 17 bases in the middle. Germline CDR1 MNHEY, CDR2 SMNVEV (reference sequence). CDR3 nucleotides: TGTGCCAGCAGTCCGCCCAGTCGAGGACGTAATTCACCCCTCCACTTT. Its protein is CASSPPSRGRNSPLHF.